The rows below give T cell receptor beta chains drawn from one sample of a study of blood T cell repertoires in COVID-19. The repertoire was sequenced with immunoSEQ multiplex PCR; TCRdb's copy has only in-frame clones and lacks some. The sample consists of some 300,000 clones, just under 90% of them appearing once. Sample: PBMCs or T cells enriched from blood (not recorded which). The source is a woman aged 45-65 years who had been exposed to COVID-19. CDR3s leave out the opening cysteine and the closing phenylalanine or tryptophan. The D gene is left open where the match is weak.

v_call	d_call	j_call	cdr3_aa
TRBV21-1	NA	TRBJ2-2	ASSKGAGGIPGELF
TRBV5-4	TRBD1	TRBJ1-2	ASSGKTGFYGYT
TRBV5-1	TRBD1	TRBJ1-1	ASRITDRGTEAF
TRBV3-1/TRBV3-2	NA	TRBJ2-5	ASSRTIGRETQY
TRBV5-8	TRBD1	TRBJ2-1	ASSLLDRAGNNEQF
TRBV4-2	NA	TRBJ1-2	ASSQDIPGSAGYT
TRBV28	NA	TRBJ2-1	ASRTMAGRNYSSYNEQF
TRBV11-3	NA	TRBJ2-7	ASSLAGEYEQY
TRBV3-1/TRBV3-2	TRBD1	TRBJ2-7	ASSRGQVSPYEQY
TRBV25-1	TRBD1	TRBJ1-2	ASSDLQGVGGYGYT
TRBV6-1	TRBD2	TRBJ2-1	ASSVGPSGGIHEQF
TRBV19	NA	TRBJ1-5	ASSSSTGNQPQH
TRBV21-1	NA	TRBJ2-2	ASSLNAGRKILAGTGELF
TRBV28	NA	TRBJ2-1	ASSHYNEQF
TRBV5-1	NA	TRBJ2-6	ASSLAPGARSGANVLT
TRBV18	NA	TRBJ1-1	ASSRLQGDTEAF
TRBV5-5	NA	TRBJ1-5	ASSYGRQGGQPQH
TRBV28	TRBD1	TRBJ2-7	AISDRVYEQY
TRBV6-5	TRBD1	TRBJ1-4	ASRPPGTGSEKLF
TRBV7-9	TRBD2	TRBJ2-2	ASSPQRTSVYTGELF
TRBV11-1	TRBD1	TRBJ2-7	ASSNGQGVLQY
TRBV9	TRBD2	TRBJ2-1	ASSSAGAGGRGEQF
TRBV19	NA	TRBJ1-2	ASSTTANYGYT
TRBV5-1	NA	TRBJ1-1	ASSGAGFPEAF
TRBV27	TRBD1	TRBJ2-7	ASSLIPTGSSEQY
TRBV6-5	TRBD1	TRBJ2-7	ASSYTQTGEVYEQY
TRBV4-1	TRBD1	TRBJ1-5	ASSQEGPDRGNQPQH
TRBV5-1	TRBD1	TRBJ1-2	ASSPEDRGLYGYT
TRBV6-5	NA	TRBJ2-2	ASTARGGNTGELF
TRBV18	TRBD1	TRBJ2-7	ASSLDRVEQY